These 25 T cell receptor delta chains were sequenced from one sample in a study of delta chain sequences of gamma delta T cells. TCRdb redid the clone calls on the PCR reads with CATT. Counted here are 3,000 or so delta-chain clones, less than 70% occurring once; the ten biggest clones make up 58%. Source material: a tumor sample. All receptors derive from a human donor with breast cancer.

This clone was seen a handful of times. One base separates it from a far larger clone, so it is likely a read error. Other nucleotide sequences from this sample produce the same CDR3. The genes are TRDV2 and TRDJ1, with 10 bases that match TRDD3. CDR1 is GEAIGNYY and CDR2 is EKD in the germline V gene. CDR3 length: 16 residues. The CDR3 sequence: CACDLLGDTNTDKLIF. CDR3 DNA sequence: TGTGCCTGTGACCTTTTGGGGGATACAAACACCGATAAACTCATCTTC.

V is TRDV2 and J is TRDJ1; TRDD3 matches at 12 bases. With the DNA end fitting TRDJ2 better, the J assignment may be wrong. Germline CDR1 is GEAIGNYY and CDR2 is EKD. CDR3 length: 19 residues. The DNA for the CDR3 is TGTGCCTGTGACACTATTGGCTGGGGGATACGCGACGGCTTTGATAACCTCTTCTTT. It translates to CACDTIGWGIRDGFDNLFF.

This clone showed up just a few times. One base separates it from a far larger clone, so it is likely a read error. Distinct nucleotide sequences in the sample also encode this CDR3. In DNA, the CDR3 is TGTGCCTGCGACACTCTACTGGGGGAACGGTACACCGATAAACTCATCTTT. Translation gives CACDTLLGERYTDKLIF. This sequence joins TRDV2 and TRDJ1; TRDD3 agrees at 9 bases. The length of the CDR3 is 17 residues. Germline CDR1 is GEAIGNYY and CDR2 is EKD.

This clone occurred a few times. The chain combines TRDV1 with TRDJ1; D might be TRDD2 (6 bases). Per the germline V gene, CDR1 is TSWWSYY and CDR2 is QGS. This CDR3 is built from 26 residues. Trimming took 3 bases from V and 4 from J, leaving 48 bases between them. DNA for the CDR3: TGTGCTCTTGGGGACCAGATACTTAATGTGGCCTTCCGAAGGGGTTCCTCCCCCCGGCTCGGCGATAAACTCATCTTT. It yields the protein CALGDQILNVAFRRGSSPRLGDKLIF.

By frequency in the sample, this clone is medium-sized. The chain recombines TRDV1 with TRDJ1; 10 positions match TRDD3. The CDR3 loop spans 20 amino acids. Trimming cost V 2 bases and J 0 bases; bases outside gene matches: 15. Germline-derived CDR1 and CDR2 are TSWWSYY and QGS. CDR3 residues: CALGEKGWGIIYGYTDKLIF. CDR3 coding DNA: TGTGCTCTTGGGGAAAAAGGCTGGGGGATAATTTACGGGTACACCGATAAACTCATCTTT.

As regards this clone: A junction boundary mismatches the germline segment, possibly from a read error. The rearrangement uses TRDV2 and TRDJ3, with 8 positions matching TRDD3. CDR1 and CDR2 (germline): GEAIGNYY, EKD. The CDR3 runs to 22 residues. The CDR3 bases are TGTGCTTGTGACTGCGTTAATGGGGGATCAAGTTTGCACTCCTGGGACACCCAAAAGATGATTTTC. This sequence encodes CACDCVNGGSSLHSWDTQKMIF.

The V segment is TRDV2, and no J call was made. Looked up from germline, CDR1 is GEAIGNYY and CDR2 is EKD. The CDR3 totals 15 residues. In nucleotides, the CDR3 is TGTGCCTGTGACACCGTGGCTCACCACACGGATAACCTCACCTTT. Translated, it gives CACDTVAHHTDNLTF.

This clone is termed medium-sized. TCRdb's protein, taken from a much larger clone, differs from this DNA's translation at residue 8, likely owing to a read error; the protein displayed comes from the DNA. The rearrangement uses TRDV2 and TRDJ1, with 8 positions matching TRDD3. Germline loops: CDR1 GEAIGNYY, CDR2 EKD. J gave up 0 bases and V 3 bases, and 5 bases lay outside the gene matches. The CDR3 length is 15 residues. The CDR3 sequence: CACDPVGDDTDKLIF. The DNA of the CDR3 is TGTGCCTGTGACCCAGTGGGGGATGACACCGATAAACTCATCTTT.

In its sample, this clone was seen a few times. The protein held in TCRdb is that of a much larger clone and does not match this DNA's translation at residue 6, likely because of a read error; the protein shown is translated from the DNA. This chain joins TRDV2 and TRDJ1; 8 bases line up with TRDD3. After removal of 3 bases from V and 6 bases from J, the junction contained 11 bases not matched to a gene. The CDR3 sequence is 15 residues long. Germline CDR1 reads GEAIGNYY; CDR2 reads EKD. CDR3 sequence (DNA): TGTGCCTGTGACGCCCGGGGGATAAGGGGGAATAAACTCATCTTT. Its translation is CACDARGIRGNKLIF.

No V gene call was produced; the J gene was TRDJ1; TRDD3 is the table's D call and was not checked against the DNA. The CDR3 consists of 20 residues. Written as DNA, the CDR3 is TGTTCTTTTCTCACCGTGTCAAGGGAGGTGTACCGATCTTACACCTATAAACACATCTTT. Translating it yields CSFLTVSREVYRSYTYKHIF.

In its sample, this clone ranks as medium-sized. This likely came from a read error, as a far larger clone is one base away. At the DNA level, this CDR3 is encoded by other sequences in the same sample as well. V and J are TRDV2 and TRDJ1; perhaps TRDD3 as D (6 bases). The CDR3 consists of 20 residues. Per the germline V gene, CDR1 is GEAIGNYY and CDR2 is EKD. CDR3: CACDTVSREGDRPYTDKLIF. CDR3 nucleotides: TGTGCATGTGACACCGTGTCAAGGGAGGGGGACCGACCTTACACCGATAAACTCATCTTT.

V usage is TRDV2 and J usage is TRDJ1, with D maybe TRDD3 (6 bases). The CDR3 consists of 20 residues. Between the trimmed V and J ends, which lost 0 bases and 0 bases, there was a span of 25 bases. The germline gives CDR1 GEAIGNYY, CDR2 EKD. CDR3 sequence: CACDTATREGDPPYTDKLIF. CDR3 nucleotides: TGTGCCTGTGACACCGCAACAAGGGAGGGGGACCCACCCTACACCGATAAACTCATCTTT.

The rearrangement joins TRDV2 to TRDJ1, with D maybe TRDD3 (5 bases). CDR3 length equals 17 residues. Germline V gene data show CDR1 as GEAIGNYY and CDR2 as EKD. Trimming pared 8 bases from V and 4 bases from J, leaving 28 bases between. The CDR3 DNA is TGTGCCTTTGAGACTCTACTGGTGGAACTGTACCGCGATAAACTCATCTTT. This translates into CAFETLLVELYRDKLIF.

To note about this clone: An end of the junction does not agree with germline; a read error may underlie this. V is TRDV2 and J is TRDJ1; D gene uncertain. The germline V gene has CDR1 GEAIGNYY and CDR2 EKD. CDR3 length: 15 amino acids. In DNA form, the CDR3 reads TGTGCCTGTGACACCGTGTCAAGGGAGGCCGATAAACTTTTCTTC. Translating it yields CACDTVSREADKLFF.

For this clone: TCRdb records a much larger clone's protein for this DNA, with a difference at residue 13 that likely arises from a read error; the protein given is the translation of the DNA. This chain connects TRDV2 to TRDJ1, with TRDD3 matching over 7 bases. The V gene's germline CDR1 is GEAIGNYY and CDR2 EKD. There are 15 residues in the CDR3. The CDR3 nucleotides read TGTGCCTGTGACCCAGTGGGGGAGGACACCGATAAACGCATCTTT. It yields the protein CACDPVGEDTDKRIF.

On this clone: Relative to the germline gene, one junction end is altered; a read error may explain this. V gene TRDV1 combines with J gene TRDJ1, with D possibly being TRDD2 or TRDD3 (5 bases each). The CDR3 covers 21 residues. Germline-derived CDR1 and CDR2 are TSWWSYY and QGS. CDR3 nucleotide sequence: TGTGCTCTTGGTGAACCGACTTCCCAGGGGGCTAGGGATCCCTTGATCGAAAAGATCATCTTT. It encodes CALGEPTSQGARDPLIEKIIF.

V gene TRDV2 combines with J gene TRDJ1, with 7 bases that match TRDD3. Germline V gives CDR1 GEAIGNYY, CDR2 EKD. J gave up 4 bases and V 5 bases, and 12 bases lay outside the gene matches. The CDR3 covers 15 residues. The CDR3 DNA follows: TGTGCCTGTGGCCAAGTGGGGGAGGAGGGCGATAAACTCATCTTT. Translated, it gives CACGQVGEEGDKLIF.

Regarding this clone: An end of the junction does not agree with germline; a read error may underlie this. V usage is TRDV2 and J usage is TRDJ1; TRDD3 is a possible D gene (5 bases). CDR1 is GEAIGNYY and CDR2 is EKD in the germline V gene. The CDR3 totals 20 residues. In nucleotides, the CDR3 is TGTGCCTGTGACACCGTGGCAAAGGAGGGGAACCGACCTTACACCGGTAAAATCATCTTT. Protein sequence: CACDTVAKEGNRPYTGKIIF.

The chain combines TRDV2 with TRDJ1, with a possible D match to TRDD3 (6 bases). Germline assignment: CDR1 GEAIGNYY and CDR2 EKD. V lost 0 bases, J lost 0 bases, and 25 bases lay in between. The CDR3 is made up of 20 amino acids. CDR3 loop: CACDTLSRGEARPYTDKLIF. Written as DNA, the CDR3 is TGTGCCTGTGACACCTTGTCAAGGGGGGAGGCGCGACCTTACACCGATAAACTCATCTTT.

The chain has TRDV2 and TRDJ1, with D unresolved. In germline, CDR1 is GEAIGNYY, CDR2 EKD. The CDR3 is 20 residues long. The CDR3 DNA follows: TGTTCCTTTGTCTCCGTGTCTCTTAAGCCGGACCGACCTTACTTTGATAAATTTATCTTT. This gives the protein CSFVSVSLKPDRPYFDKFIF.

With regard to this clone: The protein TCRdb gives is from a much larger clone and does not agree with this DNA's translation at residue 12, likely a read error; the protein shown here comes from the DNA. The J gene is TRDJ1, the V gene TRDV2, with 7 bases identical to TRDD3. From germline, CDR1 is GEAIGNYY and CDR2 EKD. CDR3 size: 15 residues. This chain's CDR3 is CACDPVGEDTDTLIF. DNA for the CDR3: TGTGCCTGTGACCCAGTGGGGGAGGACACCGATACACTCATCTTT.

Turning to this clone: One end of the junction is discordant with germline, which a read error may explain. CDR3 in amino acids: CSCDSVTREEERPNTDKLIF. In DNA, the CDR3 is TGTTCCTGTGACAGCGTGACAAGGGAGGAGGAACGACCTAACACCGATAAACTCATCTTT. J is TRDJ1 and V is TRDV2, with D hard to call. Germline lookup yields CDR1 GEAIGNYY and CDR2 EKD. The CDR3 runs to 20 residues.

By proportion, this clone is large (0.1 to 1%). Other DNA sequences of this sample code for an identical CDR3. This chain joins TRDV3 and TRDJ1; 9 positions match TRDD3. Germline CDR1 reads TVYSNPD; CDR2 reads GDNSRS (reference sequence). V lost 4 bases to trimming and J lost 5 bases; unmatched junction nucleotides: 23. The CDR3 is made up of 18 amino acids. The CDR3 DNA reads TGTGCCTGCGTGCCCGAGACCCTAATTACTGGGGGAGAGGATAAACTCATCTTT. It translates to CACVPETLITGGEDKLIF.

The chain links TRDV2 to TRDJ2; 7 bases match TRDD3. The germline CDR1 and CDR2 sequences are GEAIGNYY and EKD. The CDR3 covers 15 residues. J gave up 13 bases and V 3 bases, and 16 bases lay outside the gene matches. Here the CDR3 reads CACDPLGEDTDLLFF. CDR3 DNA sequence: TGTGCCTGTGACCCATTGGGGGAGGACACTGATCTACTCTTCTTT.

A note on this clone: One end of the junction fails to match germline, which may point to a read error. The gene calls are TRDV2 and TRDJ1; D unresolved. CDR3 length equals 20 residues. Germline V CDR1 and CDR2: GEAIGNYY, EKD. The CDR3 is CACDTVSREGYRRYTDKLIF. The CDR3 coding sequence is TGTGCATGTGACACCGTGTCAAGGGAGGGGTACCGCCGGTACACCGATAAACTCATCTTT.